This note documents a single T cell receptor (beta chain) sequence. TCRdb keeps only in-frame clones here, not all; method: immunoSEQ multiplex PCR. The table lists about 2.1 million clones, roughly 95% of them singletons. The data stem from a study of shared clonotypes between healthy human individuals. Positively selected for CCR7, the CD45RO-negative cells used as naive CD8 cells excluded terminally differentiated effector memory CD45RA+ cells. The CDR3 loop spans 15 amino acids. The germline gives CDR1 LNHNV, CDR2 YYDKDF (reference sequence). Trimming took 6 bases from V and 4 from J; bases not matched to a gene: 4.

This sequence originates from a man between 18 and 35 years old in good health. Some clones in this sample may be carry-over from other donors' samples. The source material was naive CD8+ T cells from PBMCs. This rearrangement joins TRBV15 to TRBJ2-1, with TRBD2 identical over 12 bases. The DNA of the CDR3 is TGTGCCACCAGACCGACTAGCGGGGGTTACAATGAGCAGTTCTTC. Protein: CATRPTSGGYNEQFF. Full variable domain (rest looked up from reference TRBV15 and TRBJ2-1): DAMVIQNPRYQVTQFGKPVTLSCSQTLNHNVMYWYQQKSSQAPKLLFHYYDKDFNNEADTPDNFQSRRPNTSFCFLDIRSPGLGDTAMYLCATRPTSGGYNEQFFGPGTRLTVL.